A single sample gave rise to the 23 T cell receptor beta chains below, sequenced in a study of cytomegalovirus exposure and HLA in healthy donors. The PCR had 60 Vbeta and 13 Jbeta primers. Using immunoSEQ multiplex PCR, the repertoire was profiled, and TCRdb retains in-frame clones only, with some absent. The table shows about 190,000 clones, with approximately 75% occurring only once. The sample was PBMCs. The receptors here all came from a young man in good health and CMV-seropositive.

V gene TRBV9 combines with J gene TRBJ2-5; 8 bases map to TRBD2. The DNA end lines up better with TRBJ2-7; the J call may be wrong. The CDR3 is made up of 14 amino acids. In germline, CDR1 is SGDLS, CDR2 YYNGEE. The CDR3 sequence: CASSPGGEKYEQYF. Here the CDR3 DNA reads TGTGCCAGCAGCCCGGGGGGGGAAAAATACGAGCAGTACTTC.

In regard to this clone: Germline and junction disagree at one end, which may indicate a read error. The chain employs TRBV4-1 and TRBJ2-7; a possible D gene is TRBD1 (6 bases). There are 15 residues in the CDR3. Germline CDR1 reads MGHRA; CDR2 reads YSYEKL. CDR3 residues: CASSQDQGLIYEQYF. CDR3 sequence (DNA): TGTGCCAGCAGCCAAGATCAGGGGCTAATCTACGAGCAGTACTTC.

As to this clone: The sample carries other DNA sequences with the same CDR3. The rearrangement joins TRBV5-1 to TRBJ2-3, with TRBD1 as a possible D gene (6 bases). The CDR3 runs to 13 residues. The germline CDR1 and CDR2 sequences are SGHRS and YFSETQ. V lost 3 bases and J lost 4, with 9 bases in between. CDR3 nucleotides: TGCGCCAGCAGCTCTACAGGGCCAGATACGCAGTATTTT. It codes for CASSSTGPDTQYF.

In this sample, this clone turned up a few times. The chain employs TRBV5-1 and TRBJ2-3, with 11 bases identical to TRBD1. There are 16 residues in the CDR3. From germline, CDR1 is SGHRS and CDR2 YFSETQ. The V segment lost 4 bases and the J segment 4 bases; nucleotides outside the gene matches: 8. The CDR3 spells CASSPRGGQGADTQYF. The CDR3 DNA reads as TGCGCCAGCAGCCCCCGAGGGGGACAGGGGGCAGATACGCAGTATTTT. The variable domain in full, with the rest retrieved from reference TRBV5-1 and TRBJ2-3, is KAGVTQTPRYLIKTRGQQVTLSCSPISGHRSVSWYQQTPGQGLQFLFEYFSETQRNKGNFPGRFSGRQFSNSRSEMNVSTLELGDSALYLCASSPRGGQGADTQYFGPGTRLTVL.

The count of this clone is one. CDR3 residues: CSVEVENTGELFF. CDR3 in DNA: TGCAGCGTTGAGGTAGAGAACACCGGGGAGCTGTTTTTT. The chain couples TRBV29-1 to TRBJ2-2, with D unclear. Trimming left V 3 bases short and J 1 base short, with 6 bases between. Germline V gene lookup returns CDR1 SQVTM and CDR2 ANQGSEA. The CDR3 loop spans 13 amino acids.

The chain combines TRBV5-1 with TRBJ2-7; 8 positions agree with TRBD1. The J segment lost 2 bases and the V segment lost 3 bases, leaving 16 bases of the junction unmatched. The V gene's germline CDR1 is SGHRS and CDR2 YFSETQ. The CDR3 extends over 18 amino acids. As DNA, the CDR3 is TGCGCCAGCAGCTCCGGACAGGGCGGTGCGGAACCCCCCTACGAGCAGTACTTC. Translating it yields CASSSGQGGAEPPYEQYF.

The chain has TRBV5-1 and TRBJ2-2, with D possibly TRBD1 on 7 matching bases. Germline-derived CDR1 and CDR2 are SGHRS and YFSETQ. Between the trimmed V and J ends, which lost 4 bases and 6 bases, there was a span of 10 bases. This CDR3 has 13 residues. The CDR3: CASSQGGAGELFF. The CDR3 nucleotides read TGCGCCAGCAGCCAGGGGGGCGCCGGGGAGCTGTTTTTT. The variable domain in full, with the rest retrieved from reference TRBV5-1 and TRBJ2-2, is KAGVTQTPRYLIKTRGQQVTLSCSPISGHRSVSWYQQTPGQGLQFLFEYFSETQRNKGNFPGRFSGRQFSNSRSEMNVSTLELGDSALYLCASSQGGAGELFFGEGSRLTVL.

CDR3 residues: CASSRTGQGNTEAFF. CDR3 DNA sequence: TGTGCCAGCAGCCGCACGGGACAGGGGAACACTGAAGCTTTCTTT. This rearrangement joins TRBV7-2 to TRBJ1-1; TRBD1 aligns across 9 bases. J gave up 1 base and V 5 bases, and 5 bases lay outside the gene matches. Germline CDR1 SGHTA, CDR2 FQGNSA. This CDR3 region has 15 residues.

The chain has TRBV7-9 and TRBJ1-2; 7 positions agree with TRBD1. Looked up from germline, CDR1 is SEHNR and CDR2 is FQNEAQ (reference sequence). Trimming cost V 5 bases and J 1 base; bases outside gene matches: 7. CDR3 size: 15 residues. CDR3 loop: CASSKLGQLNYGYTF. The CDR3 DNA follows: TGTGCCAGCAGCAAATTGGGACAGCTTAACTATGGCTACACCTTC.

This chain connects TRBV7-3 to TRBJ2-7, with 9 bases matching TRBD1. The V gene end was trimmed by 5 bases and the J gene end by 5 bases; junction bases not matched to a gene: 13. The CDR3 totals 16 residues. The germline V gene has CDR1 SGHTA and CDR2 FQGTGA. CDR3 DNA sequence: TGTGCCAGCAGCCCAACGGGCGGGACAGGGTCCCACGAGCAGTACTTC. Amino acids: CASSPTGGTGSHEQYF.

The sample holds a few counts of this clone. The gene calls are TRBV7-9 and TRBJ2-7, with 7 bases identical to TRBD1. Per germline, CDR1 SEHNR and CDR2 FQNEAQ (reference sequence). This CDR3 has 13 amino acids. Germline trimming cut 2 bases from V and 12 bases from J; bases unmatched to any gene: 10. The CDR3 coding sequence is TGTGCCAGCAGCTTAAAGGGGGCCGGCGAGGGGTACTTC. It codes for CASSLKGAGEGYF.

Here the CDR3 reads CASSPPPPAGMYEQYF. CDR3 coding DNA: TGTGCCAGCAGCCCTCCCCCACCAGCGGGAATGTACGAGCAGTACTTC. V and J are TRBV28 and TRBJ2-7; TRBD2 aligns across 7 bases. Germline assignment: CDR1 MDHEN and CDR2 SYDVKM. CDR3 length: 16 amino acids. V gave up 6 bases and J gave up 4 bases; unmatched junction bases: 15.

The rearrangement links TRBV28 to TRBJ2-7; maybe TRBD1 (5 bases). Germline V lookup: CDR1 MDHEN, CDR2 SYDVKM. The CDR3 totals 14 residues. V shed 2 bases and J shed 4 bases, with 12 bases lying between them. The CDR3 protein is CASSLLDREYEQYF. CDR3 in DNA: TGTGCCAGCAGTTTACTCGACAGAGAGTACGAGCAGTACTTC.

This clone was seen once. V gene TRBV4-3 combines with J gene TRBJ2-7; the D gene is possibly TRBD1 (5 bases). Trimming cost V 1 base and J 2 bases, with 9 bases left between them. The CDR3 sequence is 14 residues long. Germline values: CDR1 LGHNA, CDR2 YSLEER. The CDR3, as DNA: TGCGCCAGCAGCCAAGGAAGGGGCCCCTACGAGCAGTACTTC. Encoded protein: CASSQGRGPYEQYF.

The rearrangement joins TRBV18 to TRBJ2-7, with 8 bases that match TRBD1. V dropped 3 bases and J dropped 4; count of bases not matched to a gene: 8. Germline CDR1 KGHSH, CDR2 LQKENI. This CDR3 region has 15 residues. The CDR3 reads CASSPATGEGYEQYF. For the CDR3, the DNA is TGTGCCAGCTCACCGGCGACAGGGGAAGGGTACGAGCAGTACTTC.

This clone showed up just a few times. The chain uses TRBV28 and TRBJ1-1; D perhaps matches TRBD1 (6 bases). Trimming removed 5 bases from V and 1 base from J, with 14 bases in between. The CDR3 totals 15 residues. Germline values: CDR1 MDHEN, CDR2 SYDVKM. CDR3 coding DNA: TGTGCCAGCAGTCCGTTTGACAGGACGAACACTGAAGCTTTCTTT. Amino acids: CASSPFDRTNTEAFF.

The CDR3 loop reads CASSDKSGGADTQYF. The CDR3 DNA reads TGTGCCAGCAGTGACAAGAGCGGGGGGGCGGATACGCAGTATTTT. This sequence joins TRBV6-4 and TRBJ2-3, with 10 bases fitting TRBD2. This CDR3 is built from 15 residues. The V segment lost 2 bases and the J segment 6 bases; nucleotides outside the gene matches: 5. CDR1 MRHNA and CDR2 SNTAGT come from the germline V gene.

The chain combines TRBV30 with TRBJ2-7, with D tentatively TRBD1 (5 bases). V lost 2 bases to trimming and J lost 1 base, with 15 bases between them. There are 15 residues in the CDR3. Germline V CDR1 and CDR2: GTSNPN, SVGIG (reference sequence). CDR3 DNA: TGTGCCTGGAGTCCGATCCAGGGAACGTCCTACGAGCAGTACTTC. This codes for CAWSPIQGTSYEQYF. The full variable domain, in which reference TRBV30 and TRBJ2-7 provide the parts outside the CDR3, is SQTIHQWPATLVQPVGSPLSLECTVEGTSNPNLYWYRQAAGRGLQLLFYSVGIGQISSEVPQNLSASRPQDRQFILSSKKLLLSDSGFYLCAWSPIQGTSYEQYFGPGTRLTVT.

V usage is TRBV19 and J usage is TRBJ2-1; D unclear. The CDR3 runs to 15 residues. Per the germline V gene, CDR1 is LNHDA and CDR2 is SQIVND (reference sequence). The germline V and J ends were trimmed by 7 bases and 7 bases, with 20 bases remaining between them. The CDR3: CASKYTSLSSNEQFF. The DNA for the CDR3 is TGTGCCAGTAAATACACAAGTTTGTCGTCGAATGAGCAGTTCTTC.

The V gene is TRBV6-6, the J gene TRBJ2-6, with TRBD1 matching over 7 bases. This CDR3 is 15 amino acids long. The V gene end was trimmed by 5 bases and the J gene end by 4 bases; junction bases not matched to a gene: 5. The germline V gene has CDR1 MNHNY and CDR2 SVGAGI (reference sequence). The CDR3 here is CASSETGSGANVLTF. In DNA form, the CDR3 reads TGTGCCAGCAGTGAGACAGGGTCGGGGGCCAACGTCCTGACTTTC.

The rearrangement links TRBV2 to TRBJ1-1; possible D gene TRBD1, 5 bases. V was trimmed by 0 bases and J by 5 bases, leaving 7 bases between them. The CDR3 is 13 amino acids. Germline V gene lookup returns CDR1 SNHLY and CDR2 FYNNEI. As DNA, the CDR3 is TGTGCCAGCAGTGAAGCGAGGACAACTGAAGCTTTCTTT. Protein sequence: CASSEARTTEAFF.

The chain carries TRBV30 and TRBJ1-1; tentative D call: TRBD1 (5 bases). Germline CDR1 is GTSNPN and CDR2 is SVGIG (reference sequence). The germline V and J ends were trimmed by 1 base and 0 bases, with 9 bases remaining between them. This CDR3 has 14 residues. The CDR3 region is CAWSARVVNTEAFF. The CDR3 DNA reads TGTGCCTGGAGTGCCAGGGTAGTGAACACTGAAGCTTTCTTT.

The V gene is TRBV7-3, the J gene TRBJ2-3, with TRBD2 identical over 7 bases. This CDR3 has 17 residues. The ends lost 5 bases at V and 0 bases at J; junction bases unmatched: 11. Germline V CDR1 and CDR2: SGHTA, FQGTGA. CDR3 sequence reads: CASSTNAPGLSTDTQYF. DNA of the CDR3: TGTGCCAGCAGCACTAACGCACCGGGACTAAGCACAGATACGCAGTATTTT. Combining the CDR3 with reference TRBV7-3 and TRBJ2-3 gives the whole variable domain GAGVSQTPSNKVTEKGKYVELRCDPISGHTALYWYRQSLGQGPEFLIYFQGTGAADDSGLPNDRFFAVRPEGSVSTLKIQRTERGDSAVYLCASSTNAPGLSTDTQYFGPGTRLTVL.